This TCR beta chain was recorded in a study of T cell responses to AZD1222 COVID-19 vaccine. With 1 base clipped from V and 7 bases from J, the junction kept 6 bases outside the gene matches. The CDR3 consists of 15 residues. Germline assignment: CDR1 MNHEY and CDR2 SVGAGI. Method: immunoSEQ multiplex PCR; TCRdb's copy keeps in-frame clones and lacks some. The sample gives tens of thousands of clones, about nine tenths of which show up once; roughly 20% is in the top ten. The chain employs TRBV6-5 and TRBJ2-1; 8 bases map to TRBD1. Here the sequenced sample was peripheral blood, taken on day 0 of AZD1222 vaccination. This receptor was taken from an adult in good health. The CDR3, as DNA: TGTGCCAGCAGTTACTGGACAGGGTTTCAGAATGAGCAGTTCTTC. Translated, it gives CASSYWTGFQNEQFF.